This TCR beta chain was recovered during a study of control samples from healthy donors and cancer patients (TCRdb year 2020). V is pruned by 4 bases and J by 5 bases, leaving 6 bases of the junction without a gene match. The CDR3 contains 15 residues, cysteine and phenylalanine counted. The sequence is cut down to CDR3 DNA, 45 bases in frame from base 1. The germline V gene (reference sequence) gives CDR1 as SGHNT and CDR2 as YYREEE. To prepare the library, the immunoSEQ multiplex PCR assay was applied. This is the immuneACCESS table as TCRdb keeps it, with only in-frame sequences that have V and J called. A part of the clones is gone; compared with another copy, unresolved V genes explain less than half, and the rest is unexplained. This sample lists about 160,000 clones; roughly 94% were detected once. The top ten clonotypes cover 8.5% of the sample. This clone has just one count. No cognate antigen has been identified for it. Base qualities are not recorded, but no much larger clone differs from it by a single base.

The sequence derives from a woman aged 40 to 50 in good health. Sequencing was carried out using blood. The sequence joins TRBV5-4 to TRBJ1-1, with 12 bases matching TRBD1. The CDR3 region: CASSTGQGALTEAFF. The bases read TGTGCCAGCAGCACGGGACAGGGGGCGCTTACTGAAGCTTTCTTT.